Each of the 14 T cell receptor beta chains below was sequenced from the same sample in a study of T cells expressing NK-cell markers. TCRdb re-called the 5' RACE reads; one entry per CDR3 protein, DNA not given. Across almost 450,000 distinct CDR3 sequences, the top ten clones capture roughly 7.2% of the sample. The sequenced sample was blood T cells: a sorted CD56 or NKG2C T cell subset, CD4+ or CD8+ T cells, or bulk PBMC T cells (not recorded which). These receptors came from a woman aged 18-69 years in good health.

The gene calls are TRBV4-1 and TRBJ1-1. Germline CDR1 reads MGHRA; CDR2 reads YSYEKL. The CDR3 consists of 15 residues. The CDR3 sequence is CASSQRGLENTEAFF.

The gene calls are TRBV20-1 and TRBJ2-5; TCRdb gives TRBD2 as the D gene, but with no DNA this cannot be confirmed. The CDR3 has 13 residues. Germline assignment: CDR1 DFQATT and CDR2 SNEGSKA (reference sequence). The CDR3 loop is CSAILANQETQYF.

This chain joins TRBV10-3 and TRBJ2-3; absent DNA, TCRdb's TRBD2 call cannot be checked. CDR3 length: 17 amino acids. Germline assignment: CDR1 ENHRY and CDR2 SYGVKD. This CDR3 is CAISPGLAGGWTDTQYF.

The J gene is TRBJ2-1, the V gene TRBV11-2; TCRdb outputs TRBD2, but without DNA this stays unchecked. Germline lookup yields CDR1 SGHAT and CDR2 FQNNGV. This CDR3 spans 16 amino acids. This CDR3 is CASRLRTAGGYNEQFF.

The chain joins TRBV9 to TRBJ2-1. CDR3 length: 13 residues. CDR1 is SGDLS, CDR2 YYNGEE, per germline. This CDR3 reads CASSVTSGNEQFF.

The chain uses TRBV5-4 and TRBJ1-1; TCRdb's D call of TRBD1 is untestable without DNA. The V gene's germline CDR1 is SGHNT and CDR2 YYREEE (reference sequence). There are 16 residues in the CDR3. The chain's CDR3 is CASSLGQGGYNTEAFF.

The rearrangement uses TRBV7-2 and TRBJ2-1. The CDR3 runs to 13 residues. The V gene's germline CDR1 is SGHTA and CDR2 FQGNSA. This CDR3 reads CASSLRQSLEQFF. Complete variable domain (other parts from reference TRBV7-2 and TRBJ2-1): GAGVSQSPSNKVTEKGKDVELRCDPISGHTALYWYRQSLGQGLEFLIYFQGNSAPDKSGLPSDRFSAERTGGSVSTLTIQRTQQEDSAVYLCASSLRQSLEQFFGPGTRLTVL.

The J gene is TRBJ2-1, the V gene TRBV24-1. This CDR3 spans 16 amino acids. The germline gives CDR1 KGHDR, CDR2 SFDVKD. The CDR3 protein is CATSDSGRGSYNEQFF.

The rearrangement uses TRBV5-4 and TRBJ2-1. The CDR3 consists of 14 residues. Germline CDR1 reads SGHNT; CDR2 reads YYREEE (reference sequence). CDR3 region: CASSRTEFYNEQFF.

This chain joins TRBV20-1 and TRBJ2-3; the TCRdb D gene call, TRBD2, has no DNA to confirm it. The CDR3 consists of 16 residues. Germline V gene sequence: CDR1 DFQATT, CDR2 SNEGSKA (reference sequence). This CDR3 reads CSASGGTQRRADTQYF.

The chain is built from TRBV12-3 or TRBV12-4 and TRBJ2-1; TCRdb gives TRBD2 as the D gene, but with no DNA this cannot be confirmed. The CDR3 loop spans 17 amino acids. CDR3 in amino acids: CASRDGLADLSYNEQFF.

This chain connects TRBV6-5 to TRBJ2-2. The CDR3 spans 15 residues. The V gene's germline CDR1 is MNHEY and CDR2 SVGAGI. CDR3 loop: CASSYSNVGFLELFF.

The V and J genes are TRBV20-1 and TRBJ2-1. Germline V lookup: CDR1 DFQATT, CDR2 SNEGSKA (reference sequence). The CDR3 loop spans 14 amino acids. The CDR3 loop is CSASRGVELNKQFF.

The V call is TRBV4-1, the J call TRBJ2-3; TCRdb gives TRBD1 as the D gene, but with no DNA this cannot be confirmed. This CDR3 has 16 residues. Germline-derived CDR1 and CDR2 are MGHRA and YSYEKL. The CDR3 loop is CASRPQGAVYTDTQYF.